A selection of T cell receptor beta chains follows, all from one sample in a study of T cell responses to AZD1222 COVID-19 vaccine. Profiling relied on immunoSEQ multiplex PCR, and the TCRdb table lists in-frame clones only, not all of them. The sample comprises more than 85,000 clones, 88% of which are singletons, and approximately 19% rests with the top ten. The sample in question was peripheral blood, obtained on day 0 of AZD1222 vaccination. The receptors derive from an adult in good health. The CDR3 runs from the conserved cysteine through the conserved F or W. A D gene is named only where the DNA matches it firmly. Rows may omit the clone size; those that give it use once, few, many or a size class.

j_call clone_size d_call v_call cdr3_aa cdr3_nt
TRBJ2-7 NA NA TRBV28 CASSSPGDSYEQYF TGTGCCAGCAGTTCCCCCGGGGATAGCTACGAGCAGTACTTC
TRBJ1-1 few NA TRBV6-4 CASSPSALGGSTEAFF TGTGCCAGCAGCCCATCAGCGCTAGGAGGGAGCACTGAAGCTTTCTTT
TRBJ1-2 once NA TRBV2 CASSLQLGLANYGYTF TGTGCCAGCAGTTTACAGCTCGGCCTCGCTAACTATGGCTACACCTTC
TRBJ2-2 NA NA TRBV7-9 CASRSRSGPGTNTGELFF TGTGCCAGCAGGTCTAGGTCGGGCCCGGGGACGAACACCGGGGAGCTGTTTTTT
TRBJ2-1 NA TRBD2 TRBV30 CAWIVPSGGGEQFF TGTGCCTGGATCGTCCCTAGCGGGGGGGGTGAGCAGTTCTTC
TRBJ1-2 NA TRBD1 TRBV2 CASSVADRGYGYTF TGTGCCAGCAGTGTCGCGGACAGGGGCTATGGCTACACCTTC
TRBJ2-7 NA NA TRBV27 CASSFQGGTYEQYF TGTGCCAGCAGTTTCCAGGGCGGTACCTACGAGCAGTACTTC
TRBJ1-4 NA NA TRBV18 CASSPGAREKLFF TGTGCCAGCTCACCAGGAGCTAGGGAAAAACTGTTTTTT
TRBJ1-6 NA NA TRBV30 CAWSGNSPLHF TGTGCCTGGTCCGGTAATTCACCCCTCCACTTT
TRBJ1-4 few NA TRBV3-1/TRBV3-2 CASSQGGGAGEKLFF TGTGCCAGCAGCCAAGGAGGGGGGGCTGGTGAAAAACTGTTTTTT
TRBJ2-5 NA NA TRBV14 CASSPQEVFQETQYF TGTGCCAGCAGCCCCCAGGAGGTATTCCAAGAGACCCAGTACTTC
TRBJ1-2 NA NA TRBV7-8 CASSEARGDYGYTF TGTGCCAGCAGCGAGGCGAGGGGGGACTATGGCTACACCTTC
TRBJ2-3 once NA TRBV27 CASSRGITGRSFTDTQYF TGTGCCAGCAGCAGGGGAATCACTGGCCGATCATTCACAGATACGCAGTATTTT
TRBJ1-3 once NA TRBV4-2 CASSQDLGGRNTIYF TGTGCCAGCAGCCAAGACCTGGGGGGGAGGAACACCATATATTTT
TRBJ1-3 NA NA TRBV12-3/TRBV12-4 CASSNPNTIYF TGTGCCAGCAGTAACCCAAACACCATATATTTT
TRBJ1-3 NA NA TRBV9 CASSAALNPSGNTIYF TGTGCCAGCAGCGCCGCTTTAAATCCCTCTGGAAACACCATATATTTT
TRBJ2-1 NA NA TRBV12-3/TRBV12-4 CASRKDEQFF TGTGCCAGCAGGAAAGATGAGCAGTTCTTC
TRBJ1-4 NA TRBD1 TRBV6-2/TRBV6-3 CASSDRGSEKLFF TGTGCCAGCAGCGACAGGGGAAGTGAAAAACTGTTTTTT
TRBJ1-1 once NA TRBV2 CASSEGRSGGLRAFF TGTGCCAGCAGTGAGGGCCGTTCGGGGGGTTTAAGAGCTTTCTTT
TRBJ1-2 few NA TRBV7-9 CASSVEWQLTNYGYTF TGTGCCAGCAGCGTTGAGTGGCAGCTTACTAACTATGGCTACACCTTC
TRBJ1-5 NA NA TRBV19 CASREGGQGNQPQHF TGTGCCAGTAGAGAAGGGGGTCAAGGCAATCAGCCCCAGCATTTT
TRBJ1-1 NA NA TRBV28 CASSLPLAGVSEAFF TGTGCCAGCAGTTTACCGCTGGCAGGGGTAAGTGAAGCTTTCTTT
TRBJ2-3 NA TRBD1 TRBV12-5 CASGLVLGTGSTDTQYF TGTGCTAGTGGTTTGGTACTGGGGACAGGGAGCACAGATACGCAGTATTTT
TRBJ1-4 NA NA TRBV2 CASSLGMSGEKLFF TGTGCCAGCAGTCTGGGGATGAGTGGTGAAAAACTGTTTTTT
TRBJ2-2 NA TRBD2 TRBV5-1 CASSLTSGSIGELFF TGCGCCAGCAGTTTGACTAGCGGGAGTATCGGGGAGCTGTTTTTT
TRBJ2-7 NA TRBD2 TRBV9 CASSVASGGYEQYF TGTGCCAGCAGCGTAGCGAGCGGGGGTTACGAGCAGTACTTC